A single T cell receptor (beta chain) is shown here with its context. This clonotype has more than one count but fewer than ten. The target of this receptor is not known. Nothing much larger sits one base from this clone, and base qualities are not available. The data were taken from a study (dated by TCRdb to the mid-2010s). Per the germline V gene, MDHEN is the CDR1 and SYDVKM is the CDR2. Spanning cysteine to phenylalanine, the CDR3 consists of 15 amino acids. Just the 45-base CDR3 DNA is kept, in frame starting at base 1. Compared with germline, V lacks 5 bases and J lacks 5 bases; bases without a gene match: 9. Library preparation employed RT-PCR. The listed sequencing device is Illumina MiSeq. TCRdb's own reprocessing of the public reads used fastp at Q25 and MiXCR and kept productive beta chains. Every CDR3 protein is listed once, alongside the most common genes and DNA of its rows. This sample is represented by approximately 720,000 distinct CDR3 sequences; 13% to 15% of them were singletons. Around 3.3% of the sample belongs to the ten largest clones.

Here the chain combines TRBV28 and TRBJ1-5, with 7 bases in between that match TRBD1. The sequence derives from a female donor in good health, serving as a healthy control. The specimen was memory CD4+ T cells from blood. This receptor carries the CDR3 CASSLTGQGDQPQHF. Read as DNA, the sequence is TGTGCCAGCAGTCTTACCGGCCAGGGGGATCAGCCCCAGCATTTT.